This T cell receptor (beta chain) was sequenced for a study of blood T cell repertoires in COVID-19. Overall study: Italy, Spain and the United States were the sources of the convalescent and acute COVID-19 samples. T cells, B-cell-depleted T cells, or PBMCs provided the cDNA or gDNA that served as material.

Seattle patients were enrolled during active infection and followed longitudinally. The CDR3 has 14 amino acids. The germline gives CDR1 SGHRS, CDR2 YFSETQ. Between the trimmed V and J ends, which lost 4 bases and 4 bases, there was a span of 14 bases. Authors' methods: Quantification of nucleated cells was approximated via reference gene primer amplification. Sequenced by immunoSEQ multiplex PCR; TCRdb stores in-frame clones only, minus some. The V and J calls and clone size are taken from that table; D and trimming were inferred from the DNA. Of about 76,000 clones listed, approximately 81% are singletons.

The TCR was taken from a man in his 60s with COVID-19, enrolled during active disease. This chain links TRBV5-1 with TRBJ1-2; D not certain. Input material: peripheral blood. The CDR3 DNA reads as TGCGCCAGCAGCCCCTCGACACAGAGCTATGGCTACACCTTC. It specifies CASSPSTQSYGYTF. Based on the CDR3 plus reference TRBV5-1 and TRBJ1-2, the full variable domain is KAGVTQTPRYLIKTRGQQVTLSCSPISGHRSVSWYQQTPGQGLQFLFEYFSETQRNKGNFPGRFSGRQFSNSRSEMNVSTLELGDSALYLCASSPSTQSYGYTFGSGTRLTVV.